This T cell receptor beta chain derives from a study of cytomegalovirus exposure and HLA in healthy donors. Turning to the study itself: The platform used for the approximately 130 validation repertoires matched that of the 650 to 750 first-cohort repertoires, a later analysis reported.

TCRdb keeps only in-frame clones here, not all; method: immunoSEQ multiplex PCR. The repertoire holds tens of thousands of clones, with around 90% as singletons. Points on this clone: What it recognizes is unknown.

The germline V gene has CDR1 MDHEN and CDR2 SYDVKM. The length of the CDR3 is 14 residues. V lost 7 bases to trimming and J lost 1 base, with 13 bases between them. Study-wide points: Among the CMV-associated chains, a few were confirmed in vitro as specific for CMV antigens. Cytomegalovirus association was listed for approximately 150 TCR beta chains.

The chain links TRBV28 to TRBJ1-2; possibly TRBD1 for D (6 bases). The sequenced sample consisted of PBMCs. The clonotype was recovered from a man aged 30 to 39 in good health and CMV-seronegative. CDR3 DNA sequence: TGTGCCAGCAAGGGACAAGATTTTAACTATGGCTACACCTTC. Amino acid sequence: CASKGQDFNYGYTF.